This TCR beta chain was documented in a study of T cells in Graves' hyperthyroidism and ophthalmopathy. This clonotype was found many times. Germline CDR1 and CDR2: SEHNR and FQNEAQ (reference sequence). V was clipped by 4 bases and J by 6 bases; unmatched bases: 17. The CDR3 loop spans 17 amino acids. Researchers amplified the TCR beta CDR3 regions from RNA transcripts. HTBI primers drove first-round RT-PCR of the TCR CDR3. TCRdb re-called the multiplex PCR reads with MiXCR, one entry per CDR3 protein. The sample yields more than 350,000 distinct CDR3 sequences, about 18% seen once. Input material: blood. This clonotype was sampled from a woman aged 25 to 39 with Graves' hyperthyroidism that later progressed to Graves' ophthalmopathy. This chain connects TRBV7-9 to TRBJ1-2, with 7 bases matching TRBD1. The CDR3 DNA is TGTGCCAGCAGCTCTCAGGTGGGGACAGAGAACCACCATGGCTACACCTTC. Protein sequence: CASSSQVGTENHHGYTF.